This T cell receptor beta chain is drawn from a study of identical twins. Each CDR3 protein gets one entry after TCRdb re-called the 5' RACE reads with MiXCR. The sample lists roughly 200,000 distinct CDR3 sequences, under 10% occurring once. CDR3 length equals 16 residues. Trimming took off 3 bases at V and 1 base at J, with 15 bases between the two ends. From germline, CDR1 is LGHNA and CDR2 YNFKEQ. This same sample was also part of a study on yellow fever vaccine responses in identical twins. That study reports: Twins reportedly appeared to share part of their vaccine T cell response while keeping part individual.

The clonotype comes from a woman younger than 30 in good health. The J gene is TRBJ2-5, the V gene TRBV4-2; D may be TRBD2 (7 bases). Sequencing input: memory (CD45RO+) T cells sorted from blood. This CDR3 is CASSQGGARGQETQYF. In DNA form, the CDR3 reads TGTGCCAGCAGCCAGGGGGGGGCCAGGGGCCAAGAGACCCAGTACTTC.